These T cell receptor beta chains were read from a single sample in a study of cytomegalovirus exposure and HLA in healthy donors. The assay was immunoSEQ multiplex PCR, and TCRdb's table has in-frame clones only and misses some. The table includes about 36,000 clones, roughly 69% detected once. The material sequenced was PBMCs. The receptor set was obtained from a young man in good health and CMV-seronegative. Each CDR3 is given with its conserved first and last residue. Fields, in order: clone size, D gene, J gene, V gene, CDR3 protein, CDR3 DNA. A D gene is named only where the DNA matches it firmly. Size values are once, few and many counts, or a class for expanded clones, and some rows have none.

>NA|TRBD1|TRBJ2-1|TRBV10-1
CASSESGTAYNEQFF
TGCGCCAGCAGTGAGTCCGGGACAGCTTACAATGAGCAGTTCTTC
>once|TRBD1|TRBJ2-5|TRBV25-1
CASSDAGTAQETQYF
TGTGCCAGCAGTGATGCCGGGACAGCCCAAGAGACCCAGTACTTC
>NA|NA|TRBJ2-3|TRBV20-1
CSASGRDTQYF
TGCAGTGCTAGTGGGAGGGATACGCAGTATTTT
>few|TRBD2|TRBJ2-1|TRBV29-1
CSVDRLTSGSYNEQFF
TGCAGCGTTGACCGCTTGACTAGCGGGAGTTACAATGAGCAGTTCTTC
>NA|NA|TRBJ1-1|TRBV6-1
CASTEVGARTEAFF
TGTGCCAGCACCGAGGTGGGGGCGCGCACTGAAGCTTTCTTT
>NA|TRBD1|TRBJ2-6|TRBV25-1
CASSSWAGGSSGANVLTF
TGTGCCAGCAGCAGTTGGGCAGGGGGATCGTCTGGGGCCAACGTCCTGACTTTC
>NA|TRBD1|TRBJ2-7|TRBV6-5
CASSSRTGPNEQYF
TGTGCCAGCAGTTCTCGGACAGGGCCCAACGAGCAGTACTTC
>NA|NA|TRBJ1-5|TRBV6-4
CASSVSGDSNQPQHF
TGTGCCAGCAGTGTTTCAGGGGATAGCAATCAGCCCCAGCATTTT
>NA|TRBD1|TRBJ1-5|TRBV13
CASSRTGGQPQHF
TGTGCCAGCAGTCGGACAGGCGGTCAGCCCCAGCATTTT
>NA|TRBD1|TRBJ2-1|TRBV29-1
CSVVRDRGVDEQFF
TGCAGCGTCGTCCGGGACAGGGGTGTCGATGAGCAGTTCTTC
>NA|NA|TRBJ1-5|TRBV10-2
CASSVGGSNQPQHF
TGCGCCAGCAGTGTAGGGGGAAGCAATCAGCCCCAGCATTTT
>NA|TRBD2|TRBJ2-1|TRBV6-1
CASSETSTSGGGYNEQFF
TGTGCCAGCAGTGAAACGAGCACTAGCGGGGGGGGCTACAATGAGCAGTTCTTC
>NA|NA|TRBJ1-4|TRBV19
CASSIAGSVEKLFF
TGTGCCAGTAGTATAGCCGGTTCGGTAGAAAAACTGTTTTTT
>NA|TRBD2|TRBJ2-3|TRBV29-1
CSVEVQASGNQYF
TGCAGCGTTGAAGTACAGGCTAGCGGGAACCAGTATTTT
>NA|NA|TRBJ2-1|TRBV11-1
CASTPRQSGDEQFF
TGTGCCAGCACCCCCCGACAGAGTGGCGATGAGCAGTTCTTC
>few|NA|TRBJ2-1|TRBV4-2
CASSQDLVGNEQFF
TGTGCCAGCAGCCAAGATCTAGTTGGCAATGAGCAGTTCTTC
>NA|NA|TRBJ1-2|TRBV14
CASSSLQGRTF
TGTGCCAGCAGCTCACTACAGGGTCGGACCTTC
>NA|NA|TRBJ2-1|TRBV2
CASRGQRTSIYNEQFF
TGTGCCAGCAGGGGGCAGAGGACCTCAATCTACAATGAGCAGTTCTTC
>NA|NA|TRBJ2-6|TRBV14
CASSLSSPLYSGANVLTF
TGTGCCAGCAGCCTAAGCTCACCCCTTTACTCTGGGGCCAACGTCCTGACTTTC
>NA|NA|TRBJ1-4|TRBV6-5
CASREGSTNEKLFF
TGTGCCAGCAGGGAGGGGTCAACTAATGAAAAACTGTTTTTT
>NA|TRBD2|TRBJ2-1|TRBV10-2
CASVTASGRWDEQFF
TGCGCCAGCGTGACAGCTAGCGGGAGGTGGGATGAGCAGTTCTTC
>NA|NA|TRBJ2-1|TRBV27
CASSLRPPQRLRLLPSYNEQFF
TGTGCCAGCAGTTTACGCCCTCCGCAGCGGCTTCGGCTCCTCCCCTCCTACAATGAGCAGTTCTTC
>NA|NA|TRBJ2-5|TRBV5-1
CASSRASEETQYF
TGCGCCAGCAGCCGGGCTAGCGAAGAGACCCAGTACTTC
>NA|TRBD2|TRBJ2-7|TRBV6-5
CASRPGTSGNYEQYF
TGTGCCAGCAGGCCCGGGACTAGCGGGAACTACGAGCAGTACTTC
>NA|NA|TRBJ1-1|TRBV19
CASSQGVTEAFF
TGTGCCAGTAGCCAAGGGGTCACTGAAGCTTTCTTT
>NA|NA|TRBJ1-5|TRBV28
CASQNRGNQPQHF
TGTGCCAGTCAAAACAGGGGCAATCAGCCCCAGCATTTT
>NA|NA|TRBJ1-2|TRBV28
CASSLSPRANYGYTF
TGTGCCAGCAGTTTATCGCCCCGAGCTAACTATGGCTACACCTTC
>few|TRBD1|TRBJ1-6|TRBV5-4
CASSSKTGGRNSPLHF
TGTGCCAGCAGCTCCAAGACAGGGGGCAGGAATTCACCCCTCCACTTT
>NA|NA|TRBJ1-5|TRBV4-2
CASSQDYTGNQPQHF
TGTGCCAGCAGCCAAGATTATACAGGGAATCAGCCCCAGCATTTT
>NA|TRBD1|TRBJ1-2|TRBV6-1
CASSGATGAYGYTF
TGTGCCAGCAGTGGAGCCACAGGGGCCTATGGCTACACCTTC
>once|NA|TRBJ2-1|TRBV19
CAVGDYNEQFF
TGTGCCGTCGGGGACTACAATGAGCAGTTCTTC